Given below is one TCR beta chain in context. Its antigen is currently unknown. This entry belongs to a study of radiation and T cells in renal cell carcinoma. Study-wide results and caveats: In blood, top tumor clones expanded by 2 weeks, shrinking by 4. Pretreatment tumor biopsies were lacking, so baseline clonotypes are unknown.

The table came from immunoSEQ multiplex PCR; TCRdb's copy has only in-frame clones and leaves some out. This sample carries approximately 79,000 clones, 82% of them seen once, and the ten largest clones take almost 6%. Looked up from germline, CDR1 is SGHKS and CDR2 is YYEKEE (reference sequence). V lost 4 bases, J lost 5 bases, and 6 bases stayed unmatched. CDR3 length: 14 residues. Time point here: blood 2 weeks post-SBRT. The sample's treatment: 15 Gy SBRT to primary tumor, nephrectomy 4 weeks later. Serial blood draws occurred at baseline and 2 and 4 weeks post-SBRT. This renal cell carcinoma was of the clear cell type.

This specimen consisted of blood, obtained from a patient whose treatment included radiotherapy and nephrectomy. This chain uses TRBV5-5 with TRBJ2-7, with 10 bases identical to TRBD1. This sequence originates from a man aged 55 to 69 with renal cell carcinoma. Written as DNA, the CDR3 is TGTGCCAGCAGCCGACAGGGGGCGCACAACGAGCAGTACTTC. Its translation is CASSRQGAHNEQYF.